The clone carrying this T cell receptor (beta chain) was seen many times. Its matching antigen is unknown. The data originate from a study of naive and memory T cell subsets. Study findings and constraints: Naive repertoires, especially CD8, held a few larger clonotypes, possibly memory cells re-expressing CD45RA.

The CDR3 contains 15 residues. After removal of 5 bases from V and 5 bases from J, the junction contained 8 bases not matched to a gene. The germline V gene has CDR1 MNHEY and CDR2 SMNVEV (reference sequence). Both TRBC1 and TRBC2 were covered by a beta constant-region primer of two equimolar oligonucleotides. Four rounds of PCR amplified the ligated cDNA using nested alpha and beta constant-region primers plus SP2. In TCRdb, the UMI-ligation and nested PCR reads were re-called with MiXCR into one record per CDR3 protein. Here the sample spans 98,000 or so distinct CDR3 sequences, about 10% being singletons.

Sequenced input: naive CD4+ T cells from blood. This TCR derives from a human donor in good health. The rearrangement joins TRBV27 to TRBJ2-4; 8 bases fit TRBD1. The CDR3: CASSQPGTGQNIQYF. The CDR3 bases are TGTGCCAGCAGTCAACCCGGGACAGGACAAAACATTCAGTACTTC.